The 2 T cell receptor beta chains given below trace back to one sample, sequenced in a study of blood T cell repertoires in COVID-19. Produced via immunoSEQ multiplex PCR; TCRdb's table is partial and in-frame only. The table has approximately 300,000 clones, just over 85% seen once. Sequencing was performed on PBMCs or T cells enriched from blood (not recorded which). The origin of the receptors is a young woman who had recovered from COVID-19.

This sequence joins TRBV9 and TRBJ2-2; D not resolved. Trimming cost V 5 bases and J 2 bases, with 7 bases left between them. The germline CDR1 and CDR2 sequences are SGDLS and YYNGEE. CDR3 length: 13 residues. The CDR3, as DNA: TGTGCCAGCAGTGAACTAAACACCGGGGAGCTGTTTTTT. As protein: CASSELNTGELFF. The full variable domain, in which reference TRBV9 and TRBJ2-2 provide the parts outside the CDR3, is DSGVTQTPKHLITATGQRVTLRCSPRSGDLSVYWYQQSLDQGLQFLIQYYNGEERAKGNILERFSAQQFPDLHSELNLSSLELGDSALYFCASSELNTGELFFGEGSRLTVL.

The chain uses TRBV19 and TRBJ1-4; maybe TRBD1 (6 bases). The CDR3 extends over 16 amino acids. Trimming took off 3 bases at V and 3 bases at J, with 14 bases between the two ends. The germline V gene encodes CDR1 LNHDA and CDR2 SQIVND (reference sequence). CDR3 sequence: CASSIGRGGPNEKLFF. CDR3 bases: TGTGCCAGTAGTATTGGACGGGGGGGCCCTAATGAAAAACTGTTTTTT.